This T cell receptor (beta chain) was sequenced for a study of T cell changes during pregnancy in multiple sclerosis. Using immunoSEQ multiplex PCR, the repertoire was profiled, and TCRdb retains in-frame clones only, with some absent. Of around 33,000 clones in the sample, roughly 91% were seen once. Germline lookup yields CDR1 PRHDT and CDR2 FYEKMQ (reference sequence). V was pared by 2 bases and J by 8 bases, with 21 bases between. CDR3 length: 16 residues. The input for sequencing was CD8+ T cells from peripheral blood mononuclear cells, taken before pregnancy. The J gene is TRBJ1-2, the V gene TRBV13, with a possible D match to TRBD1 (6 bases). This clonotype was obtained from a female donor with multiple sclerosis, enrolled in a pregnancy study. CDR3 sequence (DNA): TGTGCCAGCAGCTTATATCCGGCAGGGGCTTCGAAGGGCTACACCTTC. Its translation is CASSLYPAGASKGYTF.